This entry features one T cell receptor beta chain sequence. Under the authors' procedure: From reference gene primer amplification, estimates of nucleated cell counts were derived. Sequencing used immunoSEQ multiplex PCR; TCRdb keeps in-frame clones, though not all of them. V and J calls and clone size are those listed in that table; D and trimming were worked out from the DNA. The sample shows some 190,000 clones, around 80% of them seen only once. This CDR3 contains 16 residues. From germline, CDR1 is SSHAT and CDR2 FNYEAQ (reference sequence). Trimming took 5 bases from V and 0 from J, leaving 11 bases between them. Categorization into cohorts depended on clinical history that participants reported. The data originate from a study of blood T cell repertoires in COVID-19. Study in general: Specimens from acute and convalescent COVID-19 originated in the United States, Italy and Spain.

This TCR was sampled from a man under 40 with acute COVID-19. Sequenced: PBMCs or T cells enriched from blood (not recorded which). The chain links TRBV7-7 to TRBJ2-6; D is uncertain. The CDR3 nucleotides are TGTGCCAGCAGCCCGACTGTTTCCTCTGGGGCCAACGTCCTGACTTTC. Its translation is CASSPTVSSGANVLTF.